The text below deals with one T cell receptor (beta chain). Its antigen is still unknown. This sample stems from a study of beta chain features in type 1 diabetes. Study in general: Patients looked much like healthy donors when it came to age, gender and cell yields.

Reverse transcribing all isolated RNA meant expressed TCRB transcripts were sequenced. Using immunoSEQ multiplex PCR, the repertoire was profiled, and TCRdb retains in-frame clones only, with some absent. Found here are about 170,000 clones, under 9.5% of them singletons; the top ten hold roughly 0.5%. Staining for CD45RO/CCR7/CD25/CD127/CD95/CD27 allowed sorting of CD4+ naive, central memory, regulatory and stem cell-like memory cells. Germline V lookup: CDR1 SGDLS, CDR2 YYNGEE. V was pared by 7 bases and J by 0 bases, with 6 bases between. CDR3 size: 12 residues. Overall study results and limits: Shortening that was moderate but significant affected the TCRB CDR3s of Type 1 diabetes patients in all four CD4+ subsets.

The TCR was taken from a man in his late teens or twenties with type 1 diabetes. The sequencing sample was made of central memory CD4+ T cells from blood. The chain combines TRBV9 with TRBJ2-3, with D hard to call. The DNA for the CDR3 is TGTGCCAGCGAGTCTAGCACAGATACGCAGTATTTT. This encodes CASESSTDTQYF.